Given below is one T cell receptor (beta chain) in context. Its antigen is unknown. Per-nucleotide qualities are absent, and no much larger clonotype sits a single base away. The data are from a study of beta chain features in type 1 diabetes (dated 2018 in TCRdb). About the investigation overall: Mean age, gender distribution, total cell number and subset yield did not differ between patients and healthy donors. A total of some 110 million sorted cells were examined across all samples, and the number of cells per subset was strongly correlated with RNA yield. The study compared TCRB repertoires of sorted circulating CD4+ T cell subsets between recently diagnosed type 1 diabetes patients and matched healthy donors. Whereas all 30 or so donors provided naive and central memory subsets, regulatory and stem cell-like memory subsets were isolated from just 8 patients and about 8 healthy donors.

Results the study describes overall, beyond this receptor: Because small numbers of individuals were included in the HLA sub-analyses, any influence of HLA type on TCRB rearrangement was left unresolved. PCR might favor shorter templates, but patient and control samples were amplified and corrected together, so any skew would affect both groups equally. A moderate but significant shortening of TCRB CDR3 length was observed in type 1 diabetes patients in all four CD4+ subsets. Naive, central memory and regulatory TCRB repertoires appeared to be more similar among patients than among healthy donors. Because cDNA was sequenced instead of genomic DNA, activated cells with high expression could be over-represented, although the groups did not differ in activation or CD3 levels. Fewer insertions and more nucleotide deletions at VDJ recombination sites were observed in patients with type 1 diabetes, implying thymic rearrangement abnormalities.

A single peripheral blood draw of around 0.11 L on average was collected from each donor into heparinised tubes. A BD FACSAria II and a panel including CD45RO, CCR7, CD25, CD127, CD95 and CD27 were used to sort naive, central memory, regulatory and stem cell-like memory CD4+ T cells. All sorted populations exceeded 98% purity. PBMCs were isolated immediately by Lymphoprep density gradient centrifugation and stained directly without culture. So that batch effects would be minimized, each experiment stained and sorted samples in pairs, pairing one healthy donor with one patient. Reading the germline V gene (reference sequence) gives CDR1 SEHNR and CDR2 FQNEAQ. The CDR3 sequence holds 13 residues, the cysteine and phenylalanine included. The only DNA kept is the CDR3, 39 bases in frame from the first base. V is reduced by 4 bases and J by 4 bases, leaving a spacing of 10 bases between them. The entire amount of isolated RNA was reverse transcribed using the High Capacity cDNA Reverse Transcription Kit, so the sequenced TCRB transcripts were expressed ones. Deep immunoSEQ sequencing was applied to naive, central memory and regulatory T cell samples, giving an average of around 3.4 million total reads per sample. After sorted cells were lysed in RLT buffer, RNA was extracted with DNase-treated RNeasy Micro or Mini kits, with the choice depending on cell number. Each cell subset was processed separately to prevent cross-contamination, with patient and healthy donor samples processed together. The immunoSEQ multiplex PCR was used to amplify TCRB sequences from cDNA, generating 87-bp fragments that spanned the CDR3 region. The amplicons were sequenced using the Illumina HiSeq platform. As for how the authors treated the data: PCR bias was corrected computationally using synthetic template baselines, and reads within Hamming distance 2 were collapsed, with unmergeable singletons discarded. Reads were aligned against IMGT to assign V, D and J genes, CDR3 length and insertions or deletions at six rearrangement sites. Clonotype counts were normalized to sorted cell number within each subset before computing true diversity and Gini coefficients with the tcR R package. The overlap coefficient, calculated on TCRB nucleotide sequences, was used to measure repertoire sharing. As a proxy for the pre-selection repertoire, out-of-frame TCRB sequences from naive cells were analyzed. The clones in this table, taken by TCRdb from immuneACCESS, are in-frame only. Not every clone is retained; where verified, under half of the shortfall comes from an unresolved V gene, and the cause of the rest is unknown. D and trimming were read from the DNA, whereas the V and J calls and clone size are those reported in that table. The sample includes more than 300,000 clones, with over 13% observed a single time. The ten largest clones take up under 0.02% of the sample.

This sequence originates from a young woman in good health. The V and J genes are TRBV7-9 and TRBJ1-2; the D gene cannot be resolved reliably. Sequencing used naive CD4+ T cells from blood. Reading the label with the study, this specimen's cell subset or site is: true naive CD4+ T cells. The nucleotide sequence is TGTGCCAGCAGCTCCGGGAGGTTCTATGGCTACACCTTC. Translated, this gives CASSSGRFYGYTF.